This T cell receptor (beta chain) was found in a study of blood T cell repertoires in COVID-19. At the level of the study: COVID-19 samples from acute and convalescent phases originated in the United States, Italy and Spain. From T cells, B-cell-depleted T cells, or PBMCs came the material, which was cDNA or gDNA.

In terms of age and location, participants ranged from roughly 18 to 89 years and lived in about two dozen US areas. The CDR3 sequence is 16 residues long. The germline V and J ends were trimmed by 6 bases and 0 bases, with 18 bases remaining between them. The germline V gene has CDR1 SGHRS and CDR2 YFSETQ. Source study methods: Reference gene primer amplification yielded estimated nucleated cell counts. The repertoire was sequenced with immunoSEQ multiplex PCR; TCRdb's copy has only in-frame clones and lacks some. V and J calls and clone size come straight from that table; D and trimming were deduced from the DNA. The data show 200,000 to 250,000 clones, 84% seen once.

The sample taken for sequencing was PBMCs or T cells enriched from blood (not recorded which). The chain recombines TRBV5-1 with TRBJ1-1, with D possibly matching TRBD1 (5 bases). The receptor was derived from a woman aged 40 to 50 who had recovered from COVID-19. The CDR3 nucleotides are TGCGCCAGCAACCTGGACATCCCCAGGGTGAACACTGAAGCTTTCTTT. It yields the protein CASNLDIPRVNTEAFF.